Below, 21 T cell receptor beta chains from the same sample are listed, as sequenced in a study of PD-1 blockade in classical Hodgkin lymphoma. The time point: cycle 4 day 1 (C4D1), after more than five weeks of nivolumab. All the patients suffered relapse after autologous stem cell transplantation, and brentuximab vedotin exposure differed. The repertoire was sequenced with immunoSEQ multiplex PCR; TCRdb's copy has only in-frame clones and lacks some. Among tens of thousands of clones, around 80% were seen once, and the ten largest hold approximately 9%. The input for sequencing was peripheral blood mononuclear cells (PBMCs), taken before the fourth cycle of nivolumab. The receptor set was obtained from a human donor with classical Hodgkin lymphoma.

V is TRBV14 and J is TRBJ2-5, with D possibly matching TRBD1 (5 bases). CDR1 is SGHDN and CDR2 is FVKESK in the germline V gene. CDR3 length equals 17 residues. Trimming stripped 0 bases from V and 4 bases from J, with 18 bases between. The CDR3 region has the DNA TGTGCCAGCAGCCAAGAAGGGGTCCAGTGGGCCTTAGAGACCCAGTACTTC. Translating gives CASSQEGVQWALETQYF.

This chain joins TRBV6-5 and TRBJ2-1, with D possibly matching TRBD2 (5 bases). This CDR3 spans 14 amino acids. The V end lost 2 bases, the J end lost 6 bases, and 11 bases lay between the germline ends. Germline V gives CDR1 MNHEY, CDR2 SVGAGI. The CDR3 loop is CASSYTSPINEQFF. CDR3 bases: TGTGCCAGCAGTTACACTAGTCCTATCAATGAGCAGTTCTTC.

This clone turned up a few times. The chain employs TRBV7-2 and TRBJ2-1, with D hard to call. Per germline, CDR1 SGHTA and CDR2 FQGNSA. CDR3 length: 13 amino acids. V lost 3 bases and J lost 8, with 11 bases in between. CDR3 DNA sequence: TGTGCCAGCAGCTTTGGCCCCGTTGATGAGCAGTTCTTC. Its protein product is CASSFGPVDEQFF.

Regarding this clone: An end of the junction differs from the germline gene, which may be a read error. The chain combines TRBV20-1 with TRBJ2-7, with unresolved D. This CDR3 region has 9 residues. Germline CDR1 and CDR2: DFQATT and SNEGSKA (reference sequence). DNA of the CDR3: TGCAGTGCCCATCCCCCGCGCCCATTC. Protein sequence: CSAHPPRPF.

The chain recombines TRBV6-6 with TRBJ2-1; weak D call: TRBD2 (7 bases). The CDR3 totals 14 residues. Trimming took off 8 bases at V and 8 bases at J, with 19 bases between the two ends. Germline V gives CDR1 MNHNY, CDR2 SVGAGI (reference sequence). In DNA form, the CDR3 reads TGTGCCAGCCGGGGGCAGACGGGGAGGGATGAGCAGTTCTTC. Translated, it gives CASRGQTGRDEQFF.

The genes are TRBV7-2 and TRBJ2-1, with D unclear. Germline values: CDR1 SGHTA, CDR2 FQGNSA. This CDR3 is 13 amino acids long. The germline V and J ends were trimmed by 2 bases and 5 bases, with 7 bases remaining between them. The CDR3: CASSLSRNNEQFF. As DNA, the CDR3 is TGTGCCAGCAGCTTATCCCGGAACAATGAGCAGTTCTTC.

The DNA of the CDR3 is TGTGCCAGCAGCGTGGGACTAGCGGGGGGTACAGATACGCAGTATTTT. Its translation: CASSVGLAGGTDTQYF. V and J are TRBV9 and TRBJ2-3, with 15 bases lining up with TRBD2. V dropped 2 bases and J dropped 3; count of bases not matched to a gene: 1. The CDR3 spans 16 residues. Germline V gives CDR1 SGDLS, CDR2 YYNGEE.

The rearrangement links TRBV19 to TRBJ1-5; D gene unclear. CDR1 is LNHDA and CDR2 is SQIVND in the germline V gene (reference sequence). This CDR3 is built from 13 residues. With 10 bases removed from V and 0 bases from J, the gap between germline ends came to 10 bases. The CDR3 here is CATRDYSNQPQHF. For the CDR3, the DNA is TGTGCCACCCGGGATTATAGCAATCAGCCCCAGCATTTT.

The chain combines TRBV9 with TRBJ2-3; 10 bases are shared with TRBD2. The CDR3 contains 18 residues. CDR1 and CDR2 from the germline V gene are SGDLS and YYNGEE. Germline trimming cut 4 bases from V and 3 bases from J; bases unmatched to any gene: 14. CDR3 bases: TGTGCCAGCAGCACAGAGGTAGGAGGGACTAGCGTGACAGATACGCAGTATTTT. Its translation is CASSTEVGGTSVTDTQYF.

This clone has only one observation. The V and J genes are TRBV28 and TRBJ1-5; D remains ambiguous. The CDR3 length is 17 residues. The ends were cut back, 1 base at V and 0 bases at J, with 13 bases in the middle. From germline, CDR1 is MDHEN and CDR2 SYDVKM. CDR3 in DNA: TGTGCCAGCAGTTTATTATCTCCGCCTTATAGCAATCAGCCCCAGCATTTT. The encoded protein is CASSLLSPPYSNQPQHF.

Here the CDR3 DNA reads TGTGCCAGCAGCTTAGCGGGACAGGGTGCCTATGGCTACACCTTC. It encodes CASSLAGQGAYGYTF. V and J are TRBV7-8 and TRBJ1-2; 9 bases are a match to TRBD1. V was pared by 0 bases and J by 4 bases, with 3 bases of the junction left unmatched. CDR1 is SGHVS, CDR2 FQNEAQ, per germline. The CDR3 contains 15 residues.

The V and J genes are TRBV6-5 and TRBJ2-3, with D possibly being TRBD2 (5 bases). The CDR3 consists of 15 residues. CDR1 and CDR2 from the germline V gene are MNHEY and SVGAGI. Trimming removed 1 base from V and 1 base from J, with 9 bases in between. This CDR3 reads CASSYFRGGTDTQYF. CDR3 nucleotides: TGTGCCAGCAGTTACTTTCGGGGAGGCACAGATACGCAGTATTTT.

The chain recombines TRBV7-2 with TRBJ2-2; D may be TRBD2 (5 bases). Germline V gene data show CDR1 as SGHTA and CDR2 as FQGNSA. Trimming pared 5 bases from V and 5 bases from J, leaving 9 bases between. The CDR3 runs 13 residues. The CDR3 is CASSPWRTGELFF. DNA of the CDR3: TGTGCCAGCAGCCCATGGAGGACCGGGGAGCTGTTTTTT.

The chain joins TRBV28 to TRBJ2-7; TRBD2 aligns across 10 bases. CDR1 MDHEN and CDR2 SYDVKM come from the germline V gene. This CDR3 contains 15 residues. The J segment lost 7 bases and the V segment lost 1 base, leaving 7 bases of the junction unmatched. Written as DNA, the CDR3 is TGTGCCAGCAGTTTATCCCGGCTAGCGGGAGAAGAGCAGTACTTC. This translates into CASSLSRLAGEEQYF. Drawing the rest from reference TRBV28 and TRBJ2-7, the complete variable domain is DVKVTQSSRYLVKRTGEKVFLECVQDMDHENMFWYRQDPGLGLRLIYFSYDVKMKEKGDIPEGYSVSREKKERFSLILESASTNQTSMYLCASSLSRLAGEEQYFGPGTRLTVT.

The chain couples TRBV11-2 to TRBJ2-7, with D perhaps given as TRBD1 or TRBD2 (5 bases each). Per germline, CDR1 SGHAT and CDR2 FQNNGV. The CDR3 contains 18 residues. Trimming removed 3 bases from V and 1 base from J, with 22 bases in between. The DNA for the CDR3 is TGTGCCAGCAGCTTTTCTTCACCGGGACCCGCATCATCCTACGAGCAGTACTTC. It specifies CASSFSSPGPASSYEQYF.

The chain couples TRBV5-1 to TRBJ2-6; TRBD2 is a possible D gene (6 bases). Deletions cut 3 bases from V and 2 bases from J, with 9 bases between. The germline CDR1 and CDR2 sequences are SGHRS and YFSETQ. This CDR3 contains 15 residues. The CDR3 is CASSSEGPGANVLTF. CDR3 DNA sequence: TGCGCCAGCAGCTCGGAGGGCCCTGGGGCCAACGTCCTGACTTTC.

The genes are TRBV2 and TRBJ2-7; D is possibly TRBD1 or TRBD2 (6 bases each). The V gene's germline CDR1 is SNHLY and CDR2 FYNNEI. Trimming removed 8 bases at V and 10 bases at J, with 15 bases between. The CDR3 is made up of 11 amino acids. CDR3 sequence (DNA): TGTGCCAGCGGGAGGCAGGGGCGCCAGTACTTC. It is translated as CASGRQGRQYF. The full variable domain, completed using reference TRBV2 and TRBJ2-7, is EPEVTQTPSHQVTQMGQEVILRCVPISNHLYFYWYRQILGQKVEFLVSFYNNEISEKSEIFDDQFSVERPDGSNFTLKIRSTKLEDSAMYFCASGRQGRQYFGPGTRLTVT.

Notes on this clone: This may be a read error, as it is one base from a much larger clone. V and J are TRBV7-8 and TRBJ2-7; no clear D gene. V lost 5 bases and J lost 0, with 2 bases in between. The CDR3 is 11 residues long. CDR1 and CDR2 (germline): SGHVS, FQNEAQ. The CDR3 loop reads CASSASYEQYF. CDR3 DNA: TGTGCCAGCAGCGCCTCCTACGAGCAGTACTTC. Combining the CDR3 with reference TRBV7-8 and TRBJ2-7 gives the whole variable domain GAGVSQSPRYKVAKRGQDVALRCDPISGHVSLFWYQQALGQGPEFLTYFQNEAQLDKSGLPSDRFFAERPEGSVSTLKIQRTQQEDSAVYLCASSASYEQYFGPGTRLTVT.

The chain couples TRBV5-6 to TRBJ2-5, with 11 bases aligning to TRBD1. Matching the DNA end better, TRBJ2-7 makes the J call doubtful. CDR3 size: 16 residues. Germline V gives CDR1 SGHDT, CDR2 YYEEEE. CDR3 sequence (DNA): TGTGCCAGCAGCTTGCCCGGGACAGGGGGGATCGACGAGCAGTACTTC. Translation gives CASSLPGTGGIDEQYF.

The chain uses TRBV5-1 and TRBJ1-3, with D uncertain. The germline V gene encodes CDR1 SGHRS and CDR2 YFSETQ. With 1 base removed from V and 1 base from J, the gap between germline ends came to 6 bases. This CDR3 comprises 14 residues. CDR3 in DNA: TGCGCCAGCAGCTTGTCAGCGTCTGGAAACACCATATATTTT. This encodes CASSLSASGNTIYF.

The chain combines TRBV7-3 with TRBJ2-3; D assignment may be TRBD1 or TRBD2 (5 bases each). Looked up from germline, CDR1 is SGHTA and CDR2 is FQGTGA. The V end lost 1 base, the J end lost 5 bases, and 16 bases lay between the germline ends. This CDR3 comprises 16 residues. CDR3 sequence (DNA): TGTGCCAGCAGCTTAAACCCCTGGGGGACGAAAGATACGCAGTATTTT. Residues: CASSLNPWGTKDTQYF.